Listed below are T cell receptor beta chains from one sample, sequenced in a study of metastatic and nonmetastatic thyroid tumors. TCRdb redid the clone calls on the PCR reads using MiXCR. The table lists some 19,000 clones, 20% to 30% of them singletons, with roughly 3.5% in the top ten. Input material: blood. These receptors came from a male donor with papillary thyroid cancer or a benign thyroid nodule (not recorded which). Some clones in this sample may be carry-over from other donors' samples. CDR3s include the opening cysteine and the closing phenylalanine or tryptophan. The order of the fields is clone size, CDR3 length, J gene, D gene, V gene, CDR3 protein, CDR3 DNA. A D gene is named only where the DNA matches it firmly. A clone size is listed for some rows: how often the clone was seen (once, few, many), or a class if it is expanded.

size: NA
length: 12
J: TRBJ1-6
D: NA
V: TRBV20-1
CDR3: CSARDGNSPLHF
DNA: TGCAGTGCTAGAGATGGTAATTCACCCCTCCACTTT

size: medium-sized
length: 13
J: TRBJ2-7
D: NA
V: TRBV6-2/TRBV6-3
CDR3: CASSTGPVWEQYF
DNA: TGTGCCAGCAGTACTGGTCCAGTCTGGGAGCAGTACTTC

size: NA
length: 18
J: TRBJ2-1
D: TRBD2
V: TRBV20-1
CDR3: CSAVGGTSGLYSYNEQFF
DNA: TGCAGTGCTGTAGGGGGGACTAGCGGGTTATATTCCTACAATGAGCAGTTCTTC

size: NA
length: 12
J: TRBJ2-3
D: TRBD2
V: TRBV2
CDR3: CAISLGVAGLYF
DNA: TGTGCCATCAGCCTCGGGGTAGCGGGGCTGTATTTT

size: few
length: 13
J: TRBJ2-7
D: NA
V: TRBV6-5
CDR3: CASSSIGAYEQYF
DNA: TGTGCCAGCAGTTCTATAGGGGCCTACGAGCAGTACTTC

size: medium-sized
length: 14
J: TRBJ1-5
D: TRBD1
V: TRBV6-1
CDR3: CASTTDRGYQPQHF
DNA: TGTGCCAGCACCACCGACAGGGGTTATCAGCCCCAGCATTTT

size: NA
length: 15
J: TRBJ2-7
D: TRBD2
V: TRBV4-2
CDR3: CASSSGLAGAYEQYF
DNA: TGTGCCAGCAGCTCTGGACTAGCGGGAGCCTACGAGCAGTACTTC

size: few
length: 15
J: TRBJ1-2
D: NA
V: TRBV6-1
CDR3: CASCLSIRGAGGYTF
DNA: TGTGCCAGCTGTTTGTCGATTCGGGGGGCCGGTGGCTACACCTTC

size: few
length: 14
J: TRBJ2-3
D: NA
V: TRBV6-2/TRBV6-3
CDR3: CASSYQDSTDTQYF
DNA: TGTGCCAGCAGTTACCAGGACAGCACAGATACGCAGTATTTT

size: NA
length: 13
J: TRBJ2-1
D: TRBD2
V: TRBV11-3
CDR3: CASRTSGYNEQFF
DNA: TGTGCCAGCCGGACTAGCGGCTACAATGAGCAGTTCTTC

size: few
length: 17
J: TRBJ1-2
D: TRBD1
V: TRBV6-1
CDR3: CASKNRQGGNFNYGYTF
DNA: TGTGCCAGCAAGAACCGACAGGGAGGAAACTTTAACTATGGCTACACCTTC